The 18 T cell receptor beta chains below were found in one sample sequenced in a study of cytomegalovirus exposure and HLA in healthy donors. Primers included in the PCR were 60 Vbeta and 13 Jbeta primers. Clones were sequenced by immunoSEQ multiplex PCR, and TCRdb holds only the in-frame ones, with some missing. The sample includes about 160,000 clones, about 77% of them seen just once. The material sequenced was PBMCs. The receptors here all came from a young man in good health and CMV-seropositive.

V is TRBV5-4 and J is TRBJ2-7; maybe TRBD2 (5 bases). CDR3 length: 13 residues. V lost 8 bases, J lost 6 bases, and 18 bases lay in between. CDR1 SGHNT and CDR2 YYREEE come from the germline V gene (reference sequence). CDR3 bases: TGTGCCAGTCTCCGGACGACGGGAAGCGAGCAGTACTTC. Translated: CASLRTTGSEQYF.

This clone has just one count. V gene TRBV5-1 combines with J gene TRBJ1-1, with D hard to call. CDR3 length equals 14 residues. Germline V gives CDR1 SGHRS, CDR2 YFSETQ. Between the trimmed V and J ends, which lost 0 bases and 1 base, there was a span of 7 bases. CDR3 bases: TGCGCCAGCAGCTTGGAGGAGAGGAACACTGAAGCTTTCTTT. Its protein product is CASSLEERNTEAFF. Using reference TRBV5-1 and TRBJ1-1 for the parts outside the CDR3, the full variable domain is KAGVTQTPRYLIKTRGQQVTLSCSPISGHRSVSWYQQTPGQGLQFLFEYFSETQRNKGNFPGRFSGRQFSNSRSEMNVSTLELGDSALYLCASSLEERNTEAFFGQGTRLTVV.

The CDR3 sequence: CASSLARGSDGYTF. The CDR3 coding sequence is TGTGCCAGCAGCTTGGCCCGAGGATCCGATGGCTACACCTTC. The chain links TRBV5-4 to TRBJ1-2; D uncertain. CDR1 is SGHNT, CDR2 YYREEE, per germline (reference sequence). The V end lost 0 bases, the J end lost 6 bases, and 12 bases lay between the germline ends. The CDR3 spans 14 residues.

This rearrangement joins TRBV7-2 to TRBJ2-4, with D perhaps TRBD1 (5 bases). The CDR3 covers 14 residues. Trimming removed 3 bases from V and 8 bases from J, with 14 bases in between. Per germline, CDR1 SGHTA and CDR2 FQGNSA. The CDR3 DNA reads TGTGCCAGCAGCTTGATAACAGGAATAGACATTCAGTACTTC. This gives the protein CASSLITGIDIQYF.

V gene TRBV2 combines with J gene TRBJ2-7, with D possibly TRBD1 on 6 matching bases. V was cut by 6 bases and J by 2 bases, with 14 bases left in between. CDR1 SNHLY and CDR2 FYNNEI come from the germline V gene. CDR3 size: 14 residues. The CDR3 sequence: CASRLTGRPYEQYF. DNA for the CDR3: TGTGCCAGCAGATTAACAGGGCGACCCTACGAGCAGTACTTC.

This chain joins TRBV5-1 and TRBJ2-7; 11 nucleotides align to TRBD1. V shed 3 bases and J 7 bases; nucleotides not matched to a gene: 9. Germline CDR1 is SGHRS and CDR2 is YFSETQ. The CDR3 totals 15 residues. CDR3 sequence (DNA): TGCGCCAGCAGCTCGCCGGACAGGGGGCGTTCGGAGCAGTACTTC. It is translated as CASSSPDRGRSEQYF.

As for this clone: Its ends do not fully match the called genes, so a read error is possible. The rearrangement links TRBV10-2 to TRBJ2-4; D is perhaps TRBD2 (5 bases). This CDR3 is built from 14 residues. In germline, CDR1 is WSHSY, CDR2 SAAADI. The CDR3 here is CASRNRELPRPIHF. The CDR3, as DNA: TGCGCCAGCAGAAACCGGGAACTCCCTAGGCCCATCCACTTC.

CDR3 region: CASSQRTGANSPLHF. Here the CDR3 DNA reads TGCGCCAGCAGCCAAAGGACAGGGGCTAATTCACCCCTCCACTTT. The V call is TRBV4-3, the J call TRBJ1-6, with TRBD1 identical over 9 bases. This CDR3 spans 15 amino acids. The V segment lost 2 bases and the J segment 6 bases; nucleotides outside the gene matches: 2. From germline, CDR1 is LGHNA and CDR2 YSLEER.

V usage is TRBV11-2 and J usage is TRBJ2-7, with D perhaps TRBD1 (6 bases). This CDR3 is built from 12 residues. The ends were cut back, 3 bases at V and 4 bases at J, with 7 bases in the middle. Germline CDR1 is SGHAT and CDR2 is FQNNGV. CDR3 nucleotides: TGTGCCAGCAGCTTCGGACAGTACGAGCAGTACTTC. Residues: CASSFGQYEQYF.

V and J are TRBV5-6 and TRBJ1-1, with no clear D. The germline CDR1 and CDR2 sequences are SGHDT and YYEEEE. The CDR3 extends over 14 amino acids. V was cut by 1 base and J by 2 bases, with 9 bases left in between. The CDR3 reads CASSLSRTNTEAFF. CDR3 bases: TGTGCCAGCAGCTTGTCGAGAACTAACACTGAAGCTTTCTTT.

The chain combines TRBV18 with TRBJ1-5; D remains ambiguous. Looked up from germline, CDR1 is KGHSH and CDR2 is LQKENI. Trimming removed 3 bases from V and 0 bases from J, with 6 bases in between. The CDR3 consists of 14 residues. CDR3: CASSPTDSNQPQHF. The CDR3 DNA reads as TGTGCCAGCTCACCTACAGATAGCAATCAGCCCCAGCATTTT.

The chain is built from TRBV5-8 and TRBJ1-5; D unresolved. The ends were cut back, 3 bases at V and 2 bases at J, with 12 bases in the middle. Germline V gene data show CDR1 as SGHTS and CDR2 as YDEGEE. This CDR3 spans 15 amino acids. The CDR3: CASSWKTRGNQPQHF. The DNA of the CDR3 is TGTGCCAGCAGCTGGAAGACTCGGGGCAATCAGCCCCAGCATTTT.

The chain is built from TRBV29-1 and TRBJ1-1; D gene ambiguous. The CDR3 loop spans 11 amino acids. The V and J ends lost 2 bases and 11 bases respectively, with 12 bases between them. Germline CDR1 SQVTM, CDR2 ANQGSEA. The CDR3 DNA follows: TGCAGCGTTGAAAACTGGGCGAGCGCTTTCTTT. Translating gives CSVENWASAFF.

The chain uses TRBV27 and TRBJ2-7, with D possibly being TRBD1 (5 bases). The ends were cut back, 2 bases at V and 3 bases at J, with 8 bases in the middle. This CDR3 spans 13 amino acids. The V gene's germline CDR1 is MNHEY and CDR2 SMNVEV (reference sequence). The CDR3 nucleotides read TGTGCCAGCAGTTTAACAGGAATCTACGAGCAGTACTTC. Protein sequence: CASSLTGIYEQYF.

The chain employs TRBV29-1 and TRBJ2-7, with no clear D. V was pared by 4 bases and J by 1 base, with 17 bases between. Germline lookup yields CDR1 SQVTM and CDR2 ANQGSEA. There are 15 residues in the CDR3. The CDR3: CSVVRPRQSSYEQYF. CDR3 nucleotides: TGCAGCGTTGTGCGCCCTAGGCAGTCATCCTACGAGCAGTACTTC.

The chain joins TRBV5-1 to TRBJ2-3, with D perhaps matching TRBD2 (7 bases). Trimming shortened V by 2 bases and J by 4 bases, and 14 bases separated the two germline ends. From germline, CDR1 is SGHRS and CDR2 YFSETQ. This CDR3 region has 15 residues. The CDR3 DNA sequence: TGCGCCAGCAGCTTCGGGTGGGGGGGCTCAGATACGCAGTATTTT. Translation: CASSFGWGGSDTQYF.

The rearrangement joins TRBV28 to TRBJ2-1; 10 positions agree with TRBD2. CDR1 and CDR2 (germline): MDHEN, SYDVKM. The CDR3 loop spans 13 amino acids. Trimming took 8 bases from V and 5 from J; bases not matched to a gene: 3. The chain's CDR3 is CASVLAGNNEQFF. CDR3 in DNA: TGTGCCAGCGTACTAGCGGGGAACAATGAGCAGTTCTTC.

This chain joins TRBV19 and TRBJ2-1; the D gene is possibly TRBD2 (6 bases). V was clipped by 4 bases and J by 0 bases, with 10 bases between them. Germline CDR1 LNHDA, CDR2 SQIVND (reference sequence). This CDR3 region has 15 residues. The CDR3 sequence is CASSRDGSSYNEQFF. The CDR3 region has the DNA TGTGCCAGTAGTAGAGACGGGAGCTCCTACAATGAGCAGTTCTTC.